Below are 16 T cell receptor beta chains sequenced from a single sample in a study of cytomegalovirus exposure and HLA in healthy donors. Use of 60 Vbeta and 13 Jbeta primers characterized the PCR. The table came from immunoSEQ multiplex PCR; TCRdb's copy has only in-frame clones and leaves some out. The sample lists more than 80,000 clones, around four fifths occurring once. Material: PBMCs. The receptors were gathered from a man between 45 and 60 years old in good health and CMV-seronegative.

The chain recombines TRBV5-5 with TRBJ2-7; 9 nucleotides align to TRBD1. J gave up 1 base and V 6 bases, and 8 bases lay outside the gene matches. This CDR3 has 15 amino acids. Germline V gives CDR1 SGHKS, CDR2 YYEKEE (reference sequence). The CDR3 sequence: CASTFLGQGSYEQYV. For the CDR3, the DNA is TGTGCCAGCACCTTCCTCGGACAGGGGTCCTACGAGCAGTACGTC.

The gene calls are TRBV28 and TRBJ2-1; D unclear. Germline V gene data show CDR1 as MDHEN and CDR2 as SYDVKM. The V gene lost 8 bases and the J gene lost 7 bases, with 9 bases spanning the gap. The CDR3 totals 11 residues. CDR3 protein: CASAASNEQFF. DNA for the CDR3: TGTGCCAGCGCGGCGTCAAATGAGCAGTTCTTC.

The gene calls are TRBV6-6 and TRBJ2-2, with D possibly being TRBD2 (6 bases). The V gene's germline CDR1 is MNHNY and CDR2 SVGAGI (reference sequence). The CDR3 contains 15 residues. The V and J ends lost 5 bases and 4 bases respectively, with 14 bases between them. The CDR3 DNA sequence: TGTGCCAGCAGTCCCCCCGGGACTGTCACCGGGGAGCTGTTTTTT. It translates to CASSPPGTVTGELFF.

The chain is built from TRBV5-1 and TRBJ2-2; the D is unclear. Trimming removed 6 bases at V and 4 bases at J, with 16 bases between. CDR3 length equals 15 residues. Germline V gives CDR1 SGHRS, CDR2 YFSETQ. The CDR3 DNA reads TGCGCCAGCAAACCAACAGTCCCCAGCACCGGGGAGCTGTTTTTT. This encodes CASKPTVPSTGELFF.

The chain carries TRBV27 and TRBJ2-7, with 8 bases aligning to TRBD2. The V segment lost 4 bases and the J segment 6 bases; nucleotides outside the gene matches: 5. The CDR3 is 13 residues long. The germline V gene has CDR1 MNHEY and CDR2 SMNVEV (reference sequence). The chain's CDR3 is CASSSPGGLEQYV. CDR3 nucleotide sequence: TGTGCCAGCAGTTCCCCGGGGGGGCTCGAGCAGTACGTC.

The chain uses TRBV4-1 and TRBJ2-7, with 9 bases fitting TRBD2. The CDR3 is 15 residues long. The trim removed 2 bases at V and 4 bases at J, leaving 6 bases unmatched. Germline values: CDR1 MGHRA, CDR2 YSYEKL. The CDR3 loop reads CASSQFAGGPYEQYV. The CDR3 nucleotides are TGCGCCAGCAGCCAATTTGCGGGGGGGCCTTACGAGCAGTACGTC.

For this clone: A read error may produce the germline difference seen at one junction end. CDR3: CASSESRDRVWENPEAFF. DNA for the CDR3: TGTGCCAGCAGTGAGTCCCGGGACAGGGTGTGGGAGAACCCTGAAGCTTTCTTT. The gene calls are TRBV2 and TRBJ1-1; TRBD1 agrees at 9 bases. This CDR3 spans 18 amino acids. The germline gives CDR1 SNHLY, CDR2 FYNNEI.

The chain combines TRBV6-5 with TRBJ2-3; tentatively, D is TRBD2 (6 bases). Germline V gives CDR1 MNHEY, CDR2 SVGAGI. CDR3 length: 12 residues. The V gene lost 7 bases and the J gene lost 4 bases, with 9 bases spanning the gap. Here the CDR3 reads CASKTGADTQYF. In nucleotides, the CDR3 is TGTGCCAGCAAAACGGGAGCAGATACGCAGTATTTT.

The CDR3 sequence is CASTPAGIYGYTF. The CDR3 nucleotides are TGTGCCAGCACCCCTGCAGGGATCTATGGCTACACCTTC. V usage is TRBV6-5 and J usage is TRBJ1-2, with D perhaps TRBD1 (5 bases). The CDR3 totals 13 residues. Trimming removed 7 bases at V and 4 bases at J, with 13 bases between. Germline V lookup: CDR1 MNHEY, CDR2 SVGAGI.

This chain links TRBV27 with TRBJ1-2, with 7 bases lining up with TRBD1. CDR1 is MNHEY and CDR2 is SMNVEV in the germline V gene (reference sequence). The junction had 13 bases not matched to a gene; V was cut back by 5 bases and J by 4 bases. This CDR3 is 16 amino acids long. DNA of the CDR3: TGTGCCAGCAGTGGGGGATTGGGGGACAGCCCCTATGGCTACACCTTC. Amino acid sequence: CASSGGLGDSPYGYTF.

The rearrangement links TRBV27 to TRBJ2-1; 12 bases are a match to TRBD2. Germline CDR1 is MNHEY and CDR2 is SMNVEV (reference sequence). Trimming took 5 bases from V and 0 from J; bases not matched to a gene: 8. The CDR3 is 18 residues long. The CDR3 spells CASSPGLAGMSSYNEQFF. The CDR3 bases are TGTGCCAGCAGTCCAGGACTAGCGGGGATGAGCTCCTACAATGAGCAGTTCTTC.

A word on this clone: In the same sample, other DNA sequences code for this CDR3. This chain uses TRBV7-3 with TRBJ2-1; D is perhaps TRBD2 (7 bases). Germline CDR1 and CDR2: SGHTA and FQGTGA. The V end lost 2 bases, the J end lost 3 bases, and 11 bases lay between the germline ends. The CDR3 is 15 residues long. The chain's CDR3 is CASSLGGGLYNEQFF. Here the CDR3 DNA reads TGTGCCAGCAGCTTAGGGGGGGGGCTCTACAATGAGCAGTTCTTC.

The V call is TRBV11-2, the J call TRBJ1-2, with TRBD1 identical over 8 bases. The ends lost 7 bases at V and 3 bases at J; junction bases unmatched: 13. The CDR3 length is 16 residues. Per germline, CDR1 SGHAT and CDR2 FQNNGV. CDR3 DNA: TGTGCCAGCAACCCCGAGACAGGGGTGCATCACTATGGCTACACCTTC. Residues: CASNPETGVHHYGYTF.

This clone has just a few counts. The chain uses TRBV5-1 and TRBJ2-1, with 13 positions matching TRBD2. This CDR3 has 17 residues. The junction had 6 bases not matched to a gene; V was cut back by 4 bases and J by 2 bases. Germline-derived CDR1 and CDR2 are SGHRS and YFSETQ. The CDR3 loop reads CASSKGLAGEPYNEQFF. The CDR3 nucleotides are TGCGCCAGCAGCAAAGGACTAGCGGGGGAACCCTACAATGAGCAGTTCTTC.

V is TRBV10-1 and J is TRBJ1-2, with TRBD1 as a possible D gene (5 bases). Germline CDR1 WNHNN, CDR2 SYGVQD (reference sequence). The CDR3 consists of 12 residues. Trimming shortened V by 9 bases and J by 2 bases, and 10 bases separated the two germline ends. The CDR3 reads CARGGLNYGYTF. The CDR3 DNA is TGCGCCAGGGGGGGGTTAAACTATGGCTACACCTTC.

V usage is TRBV6-1 and J usage is TRBJ1-6, with 10 positions matching TRBD1. J lost 7 bases, V lost 8 bases, and 2 bases had no gene match. From germline, CDR1 is MNHNS and CDR2 SASEGT. The CDR3 runs to 13 residues. CDR3 in amino acids: CASGQGGNSPLHF. DNA of the CDR3: TGTGCCAGCGGACAGGGGGGCAATTCACCCCTCCACTTT.